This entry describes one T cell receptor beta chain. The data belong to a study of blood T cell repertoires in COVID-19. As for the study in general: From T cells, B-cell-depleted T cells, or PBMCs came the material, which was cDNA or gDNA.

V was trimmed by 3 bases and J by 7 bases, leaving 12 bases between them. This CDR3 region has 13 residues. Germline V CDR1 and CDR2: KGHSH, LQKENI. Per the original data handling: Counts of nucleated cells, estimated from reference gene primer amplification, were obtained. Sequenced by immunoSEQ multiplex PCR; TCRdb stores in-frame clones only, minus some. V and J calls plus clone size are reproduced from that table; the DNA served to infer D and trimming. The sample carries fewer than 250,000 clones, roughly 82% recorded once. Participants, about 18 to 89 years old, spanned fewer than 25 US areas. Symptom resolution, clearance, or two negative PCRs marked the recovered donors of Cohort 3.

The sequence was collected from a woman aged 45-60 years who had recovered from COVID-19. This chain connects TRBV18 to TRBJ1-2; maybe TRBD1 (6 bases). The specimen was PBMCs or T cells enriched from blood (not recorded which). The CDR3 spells CASSPGQTSGYTF. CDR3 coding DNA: TGTGCCAGCTCACCCGGACAGACGAGTGGCTACACCTTC.